One and the same sample provided the 27 T cell receptor beta chains below, sequenced in a study of response to subunit inactivated influenza vaccine. TCRdb reprocessed the RT-PCR reads via MiXCR and lists one record per CDR3 protein. Of 650,000 to 700,000 distinct CDR3 sequences in the sample, around 16% are singletons; the top ten hold around 10%. The starting material was PBMCs from blood, obtained 11 to 12 days after vaccination. All receptors come from a man in his fifties who received an inactivated influenza vaccine.

The CDR3 here is CASSATGTGEDEQYF. The CDR3 coding sequence is TGTGCCAGCAGCGCAACCGGGACAGGGGAGGACGAGCAGTACTTC. This rearrangement joins TRBV9 to TRBJ2-7; TRBD1 matches 10 bases. The CDR3 sequence is 15 residues long. After removal of 3 bases from V and 5 bases from J, the junction contained 8 bases not matched to a gene. Germline-derived CDR1 and CDR2 are SGDLS and YYNGEE.

This clonotype occurred many times. This CDR3 is CASSWPNSPLHF. The CDR3 DNA follows: TGTGCCAGCAGTTGGCCAAATTCACCCCTCCACTTT. The rearrangement joins TRBV12-3 or TRBV12-4 to TRBJ1-6; D remains ambiguous. The CDR3 consists of 12 residues. Trimming pared 4 bases from V and 7 bases from J, leaving 5 bases between.

The genes are TRBV10-3 and TRBJ2-1; 8 nucleotides agree with TRBD1. Losses at the gene ends were 6 bases for V and 4 bases for J; bases not matched to a gene: 5. Germline lookup yields CDR1 ENHRY and CDR2 SYGVKD. This CDR3 spans 14 amino acids. The CDR3 sequence: CAISGTGLYNEQFF. DNA for the CDR3: TGTGCCATCAGCGGGACAGGATTATACAATGAGCAGTTCTTC.

This clonotype was seen a handful of times. This rearrangement joins TRBV7-3 to TRBJ2-7; TRBD2 matches at 7 bases. The V gene end was trimmed by 0 bases and the J gene end by 3 bases; junction bases not matched to a gene: 5. The CDR3 length is 15 residues. Germline CDR1 is SGHTA and CDR2 is FQGTGA. CDR3 sequence: CASSLTGSSGYEQYF. CDR3 in DNA: TGTGCCAGCAGCTTAACTGGGTCTAGCGGCTACGAGCAGTACTTC.

This clonotype was seen more than once but under ten times. This chain uses TRBV20-1 with TRBJ1-4; a possible D gene is TRBD1 (6 bases). CDR1 is DFQATT, CDR2 SNEGSKA, per germline (reference sequence). V lost 4 bases to trimming and J lost 8 bases, with 14 bases between them. CDR3 length: 13 residues. CDR3 coding DNA: TGCAGTGCTAACAGGGTAGGAGAGGAAAAACTGTTTTTT. Residues: CSANRVGEEKLFF.

The table lists this clonotype with many counts. This chain uses TRBV6-2 or TRBV6-3 with TRBJ2-7, with TRBD2 matching over 11 bases. The V gene end was trimmed by 6 bases and the J gene end by 2 bases; junction bases not matched to a gene: 9. The CDR3 spans 16 residues. CDR1 and CDR2 from the germline V gene are MNHEY and SVGEGT. CDR3 region: CASSLGLAGGTYEQYF. In DNA, the CDR3 is TGTGCCAGCAGCCTCGGTCTAGCGGGAGGTACCTACGAGCAGTACTTC.

The chain uses TRBV4-2 and TRBJ2-2, with unresolved D. The germline V gene has CDR1 LGHNA and CDR2 YNFKEQ. V was trimmed by 0 bases and J by 6 bases, leaving 17 bases between them. This CDR3 has 17 residues. The CDR3 coding sequence is TGTGCCAGCAGCCAAGACCTTAGCCGCCCCGCAGCCGGGGAGCTGTTTTTT. As protein: CASSQDLSRPAAGELFF.

V usage is TRBV18 and J usage is TRBJ2-7; 7 bases match TRBD1. Per the germline V gene, CDR1 is KGHSH and CDR2 is LQKENI. The CDR3 covers 14 residues. The J segment lost 2 bases and the V segment lost 3 bases, leaving 4 bases of the junction unmatched. The DNA of the CDR3 is TGTGCCAGCTCACCGAGTCAGGGGGCCTACGAGCAGTACTTC. This gives the protein CASSPSQGAYEQYF.

The rearrangement joins TRBV28 to TRBJ1-2; TRBD1 might be the D (5 bases). This CDR3 is built from 15 residues. From germline, CDR1 is MDHEN and CDR2 SYDVKM. V shed 2 bases and J shed 4 bases, with 14 bases lying between them. CDR3 loop: CASSLGQGATYGYTF. DNA of the CDR3: TGTGCCAGCAGTTTAGGTCAGGGTGCAACCTATGGCTACACCTTC.

The V gene is TRBV6-5, the J gene TRBJ2-1; 7 bases fit TRBD2. The CDR3 spans 17 residues. CDR1 and CDR2 (germline): MNHEY, SVGAGI. V lost 4 bases to trimming and J lost 6 bases; unmatched junction nucleotides: 15. The CDR3 DNA is TGTGCCAGCAGTTCCCTCGATCGCGGGGGTCATTTCAATGAGCAGTTCTTC. Protein sequence: CASSSLDRGGHFNEQFF.

The V gene is TRBV28, the J gene TRBJ2-7, with TRBD1 identical over 10 bases. V shed 3 bases, J shed 2 bases, and the junction held 7 bases outside the gene matches. This CDR3 spans 16 amino acids. The V gene's germline CDR1 is MDHEN and CDR2 SYDVKM. CDR3 sequence reads: CASSFLPGQGPYEQYF. CDR3 DNA: TGTGCCAGCAGTTTCCTTCCGGGACAGGGGCCCTACGAGCAGTACTTC.

This clonotype was observed at least ten times. The chain carries TRBV20-1 and TRBJ1-1, with TRBD1 as a possible D gene (5 bases). V was pared by 1 base and J by 1 base, with 10 bases between. The CDR3 spans 14 residues. The germline CDR1 and CDR2 sequences are DFQATT and SNEGSKA (reference sequence). The chain's CDR3 is CSARGGGRNTEAFF. Here the CDR3 DNA reads TGCAGTGCTAGAGGGGGCGGGAGGAACACTGAAGCTTTCTTT.

Only a few counts were recorded for this clonotype. The genes are TRBV7-9 and TRBJ2-3; D gene uncertain. V was trimmed by 8 bases and J by 7 bases, leaving 13 bases between them. The germline CDR1 and CDR2 sequences are SEHNR and FQNEAQ (reference sequence). The CDR3 extends over 12 amino acids. The CDR3 spells CASADPANTQYF. DNA of the CDR3: TGTGCCAGCGCCGACCCCGCGAATACGCAGTATTTT. The entire variable domain, with the rest obtained from reference TRBV7-9 and TRBJ2-3, is as follows: DTGVSQNPRHKITKRGQNVTFRCDPISEHNRLYWYRQTLGQGPEFLTYFQNEAQLEKSRLLSDRFSAERPKGSFSTLEIQRTEQGDSAMYLCASADPANTQYFGPGTRLTVL.

This clonotype was seen more than once but under ten times. The chain has TRBV20-1 and TRBJ2-7, with D hard to call. This CDR3 is built from 12 residues. Germline values: CDR1 DFQATT, CDR2 SNEGSKA (reference sequence). V was shortened by 0 bases and J by 5 bases, with 8 bases between the two germline ends. CDR3 nucleotides: TGCAGTGCTAGAGATAGTAGGCACGAGCAGTACTTC. This translates into CSARDSRHEQYF.

In its sample, this clonotype was seen a few times. The chain combines TRBV6-2 or TRBV6-3 with TRBJ2-3; D is unresolved. V was pared by 6 bases and J by 1 base, with 11 bases between. Germline V gene sequence: CDR1 MNHEY, CDR2 SVGEGT. CDR3 length: 14 amino acids. CDR3 nucleotides: TGTGCCAGCAGAAGGCTACCAGGCACAGATACGCAGTATTTT. Translated: CASRRLPGTDTQYF.

This clonotype was seen a handful of times. The J gene is TRBJ1-4, the V gene TRBV10-3; a possible D gene is TRBD1 (5 bases). The CDR3 has 14 residues. CDR1 ENHRY and CDR2 SYGVKD come from the germline V gene. V gave up 2 bases and J gave up 7 bases, with 11 bases separating them. In DNA, the CDR3 is TGTGCCATCAGTGAGGGGGCGGGAGGTGAAAAACTGTTTTTT. Its protein product is CAISEGAGGEKLFF.

The rearrangement uses TRBV11-2 and TRBJ2-2, with 8 bases fitting TRBD2. Germline loops: CDR1 SGHAT, CDR2 FQNNGV. After removal of 0 bases from V and 4 bases from J, the junction contained 7 bases not matched to a gene. There are 17 residues in the CDR3. The CDR3 here is CASSLDRAGVGTGELFF. The CDR3 bases are TGTGCCAGCAGCTTAGATCGAGCGGGAGTTGGCACCGGGGAGCTGTTTTTT.

This rearrangement joins TRBV6-5 to TRBJ2-3, with D perhaps TRBD2 (5 bases). The CDR3 runs to 17 residues. The germline gives CDR1 MNHEY, CDR2 SVGAGI. V lost 2 bases and J 0 bases, leaving 15 bases between the germline ends. The CDR3 nucleotides are TGTGCCAGCAGTTACCCGGCTGTGAGGGAGAGCACAGATACGCAGTATTTT. Protein sequence: CASSYPAVRESTDTQYF.

At least ten counts were recorded for this clonotype. The rearrangement uses TRBV7-2 and TRBJ2-7, with D tentatively TRBD1 or TRBD2 (5 bases each). CDR1 SGHTA and CDR2 FQGNSA come from the germline V gene. The CDR3 loop spans 14 amino acids. Deletions cut 3 bases from V and 3 bases from J, with 12 bases between. CDR3 sequence: CASSLGTGYYEQYF. CDR3 DNA sequence: TGTGCCAGCAGCTTGGGGACGGGATACTACGAGCAGTACTTC.

The chain carries TRBV6-5 and TRBJ2-7; D remains ambiguous. The germline V and J ends were trimmed by 7 bases and 3 bases, with 19 bases remaining between them. Germline V gene lookup returns CDR1 MNHEY and CDR2 SVGAGI. The CDR3 totals 15 residues. The CDR3: CASNFRSSLGYEQYF. DNA for the CDR3: TGTGCCAGCAATTTCCGGTCCTCACTCGGCTACGAGCAGTACTTC.

With respect to this clonotype: A single base separates this from a much larger clone, so it may be a read error. The rearrangement joins TRBV29-1 to TRBJ2-7; 10 bases line up with TRBD2. CDR1 is SQVTM, CDR2 ANQGSEA, per germline. V shed 2 bases, J shed 4 bases, and the junction held 5 bases outside the gene matches. The CDR3 has 14 amino acids. The CDR3 nucleotides read TGCAGCGTTGAAAGCGGGAGGGCGAGATACGAGCAGTACTTC. This translates into CSVESGRARYEQYF.

The chain couples TRBV5-1 to TRBJ1-1; D is possibly TRBD1 (6 bases). There are 15 residues in the CDR3. Germline V gene lookup returns CDR1 SGHRS and CDR2 YFSETQ. Trimming shortened V by 7 bases and J by 0 bases, and 16 bases separated the two germline ends. CDR3 loop: CASLQGGGMNTEAFF. For the CDR3, the DNA is TGCGCCAGCCTACAGGGAGGGGGGATGAACACTGAAGCTTTCTTT. Full variable domain (outside the CDR3, taken from reference TRBV5-1 and TRBJ1-1): KAGVTQTPRYLIKTRGQQVTLSCSPISGHRSVSWYQQTPGQGLQFLFEYFSETQRNKGNFPGRFSGRQFSNSRSEMNVSTLELGDSALYLCASLQGGGMNTEAFFGQGTRLTVV.

This clonotype came up many times. The V and J genes are TRBV12-3 or TRBV12-4 and TRBJ2-7, with D unclear. V lost 2 bases and J lost 7, with 9 bases in between. The CDR3 is made up of 12 amino acids. CDR3 sequence: CASSLWVGEQYF. As DNA, the CDR3 is TGTGCCAGCAGTTTATGGGTTGGAGAGCAGTACTTC.

There are a few counts of this clonotype. The rearrangement uses TRBV29-1 and TRBJ1-1, with D possibly matching TRBD1 (5 bases). In germline, CDR1 is SQVTM, CDR2 ANQGSEA. V was cut by 6 bases and J by 6 bases, with 23 bases left in between. The CDR3 consists of 15 residues. In DNA, the CDR3 is TGCAGCGTCCTACGGGGGGGAGGCAAAAACTCTGAAGCTTTCTTT. It translates to CSVLRGGGKNSEAFF.

This clonotype was found a few times. V is TRBV29-1 and J is TRBJ1-2; D is uncertain. CDR1 and CDR2 (germline): SQVTM, ANQGSEA. V was pared by 0 bases and J by 2 bases, with 10 bases between. The CDR3 length is 14 residues. This chain's CDR3 is CSVEDTVSNYGYTF. CDR3 DNA: TGCAGCGTTGAAGACACAGTGTCAAACTATGGCTACACCTTC.

This clonotype was counted at least ten times. The gene calls are TRBV7-9 and TRBJ2-1; TRBD2 matches at 13 bases. J lost 7 bases, V lost 8 bases, and 5 bases had no gene match. The CDR3 runs 14 residues. From germline, CDR1 is SEHNR and CDR2 FQNEAQ (reference sequence). CDR3 coding DNA: TGTGCCAGCCTTACTAGCGGGAGGGTAAATGAGCAGTTCTTC. Residues: CASLTSGRVNEQFF.

This clonotype has just a few counts. The chain uses TRBV10-3 and TRBJ2-2; the D gene is possibly TRBD1 (6 bases). With 4 bases removed from V and 6 bases from J, the gap between germline ends came to 12 bases. The germline CDR1 and CDR2 sequences are ENHRY and SYGVKD. The CDR3 loop spans 14 amino acids. The CDR3: CAISGNTGPGELFF. As DNA, the CDR3 is TGTGCCATCAGTGGAAACACAGGGCCCGGGGAGCTGTTTTTT.